The clone carrying this T cell receptor beta chain was seen just once. Only in-frame clones appear in the TCRdb table, and some are missing; sequencing was by immunoSEQ multiplex PCR. Seen here are just over 150,000 clones, approximately 82% observed once, and the top ten hold roughly 7%. These data originate in a study of blood T cell repertoires in COVID-19. Background on the study: The origin of the acute and convalescent COVID-19 samples was the United States, Italy and Spain. Sources were T cells, B-cell-depleted T cells, or PBMCs; the material itself was cDNA or gDNA.

The clonotype originates from a woman aged 40 to 55 with COVID-19, enrolled during active disease. Sequencing was carried out using peripheral blood.

CDR3 residues: CASSSLVVTQETQYF. Written as DNA, the CDR3 is TGTGCCAGCAGCTCCTTGGTTGTCACTCAAGAGACCCAGTACTTC. The chain employs TRBV5-6 and TRBJ2-5; D unresolved. The CDR3 loop spans 15 amino acids. The ends were cut back, 3 bases at V and 2 bases at J, with 14 bases in the middle. Germline loops: CDR1 SGHDT, CDR2 YYEEEE. The full variable domain, with the rest looked up from reference TRBV5-6 and TRBJ2-5, is DAGVTQSPTHLIKTRGQQVTLRCSPKSGHDTVSWYQQALGQGPQFIFQYYEEEERQRGNFPDRFSGHQFPNYSSELNVNALLLGDSALYLCASSSLVVTQETQYFGPGTRLLVL.